The clone carrying this T cell receptor beta chain was seen a handful of times. Its antigen is currently unknown. These data are taken from a study of blood T cells in healthy people across ages. PCR was performed a second time for roughly 7 to 11 cycles using a sample-barcoded 5' primer and a J-beta primer mix. Via MiXCR, TCRdb re-called the 5' RACE reads, giving one row per CDR3 protein. Of some 690,000 distinct CDR3 sequences listed, 22% are singletons. V was clipped by 6 bases and J by 0 bases; unmatched bases: 6. CDR1 MNHEY and CDR2 SVGAGI come from the germline V gene. This CDR3 is built from 15 residues. Regarding the study as a whole: Total diversity from one million sequenced T cells was likely underestimated. Long-lived donors exceeded aged donors in naive CD4+ cells and diversity. Per million T cells, TCR beta diversity dropped about linearly as age rose.

The clonotype originates from a man aged 70 or older in good health. The chain couples TRBV6-5 to TRBJ2-3, with 7 bases matching TRBD1. Input material: blood. CDR3 sequence: CASRSMDRSTDTQYF. The CDR3, as DNA: TGTGCCAGCAGGTCCATGGACAGGAGCACAGATACGCAGTATTTT.